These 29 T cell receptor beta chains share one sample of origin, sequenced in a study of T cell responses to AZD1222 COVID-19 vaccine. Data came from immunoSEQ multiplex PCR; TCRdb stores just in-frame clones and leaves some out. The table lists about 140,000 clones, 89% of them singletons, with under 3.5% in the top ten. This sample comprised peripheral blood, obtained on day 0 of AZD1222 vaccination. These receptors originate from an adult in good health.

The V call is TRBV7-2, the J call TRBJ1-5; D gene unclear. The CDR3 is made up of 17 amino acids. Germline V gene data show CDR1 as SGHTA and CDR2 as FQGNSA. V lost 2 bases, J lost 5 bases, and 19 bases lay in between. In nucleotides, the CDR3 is TGTGCCAGCAGCTTAAATCCCCGGATAGGGCAGGATCAGCCCCAGCATTTT. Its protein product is CASSLNPRIGQDQPQHF.

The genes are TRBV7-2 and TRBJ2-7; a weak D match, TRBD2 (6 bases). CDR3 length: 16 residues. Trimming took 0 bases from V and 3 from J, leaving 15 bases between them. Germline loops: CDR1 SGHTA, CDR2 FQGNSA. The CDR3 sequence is CASSLAPREKDYEQYF. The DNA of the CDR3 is TGTGCCAGCAGCTTAGCGCCCCGGGAGAAAGACTACGAGCAGTACTTC.

The CDR3 sequence is CASTPWTSGGTGELFF. CDR3 DNA: TGTGCCAGCACCCCATGGACTAGCGGGGGGACCGGGGAGCTGTTTTTT. J is TRBJ2-2 and V is TRBV9, with 14 bases fitting TRBD2. V shed 6 bases, J shed 5 bases, and the junction held 6 bases outside the gene matches. The germline V gene encodes CDR1 SGDLS and CDR2 YYNGEE. CDR3 length equals 16 residues. Drawing the rest from reference TRBV9 and TRBJ2-2, the complete variable domain is DSGVTQTPKHLITATGQRVTLRCSPRSGDLSVYWYQQSLDQGLQFLIQYYNGEERAKGNILERFSAQQFPDLHSELNLSSLELGDSALYFCASTPWTSGGTGELFFGEGSRLTVL.

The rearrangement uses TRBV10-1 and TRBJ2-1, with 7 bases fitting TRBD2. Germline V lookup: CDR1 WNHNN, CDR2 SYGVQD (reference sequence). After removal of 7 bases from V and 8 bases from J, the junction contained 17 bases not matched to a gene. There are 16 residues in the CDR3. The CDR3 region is CASNPGGGRGYDEQFF. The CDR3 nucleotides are TGCGCCAGCAACCCCGGGGGAGGGAGGGGTTACGATGAGCAGTTCTTC.

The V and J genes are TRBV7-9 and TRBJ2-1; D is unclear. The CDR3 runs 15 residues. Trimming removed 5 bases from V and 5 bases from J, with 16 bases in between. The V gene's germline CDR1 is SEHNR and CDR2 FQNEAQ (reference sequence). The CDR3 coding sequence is TGTGCCAGCAGCCCCCCCACCGGGTCTGACAATGAGCAGTTCTTC. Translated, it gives CASSPPTGSDNEQFF.

The CDR3 bases are TGCGCCAGCAGCCCCGGAGGGAGGGGGCAGCCCCAGCATTTT. This encodes CASSPGGRGQPQHF. The chain couples TRBV5-1 to TRBJ1-5; the D gene is possibly TRBD1 (6 bases). CDR1 and CDR2 (germline): SGHRS, YFSETQ. The CDR3 runs to 14 residues. The V end lost 4 bases, the J end lost 7 bases, and 15 bases lay between the germline ends.

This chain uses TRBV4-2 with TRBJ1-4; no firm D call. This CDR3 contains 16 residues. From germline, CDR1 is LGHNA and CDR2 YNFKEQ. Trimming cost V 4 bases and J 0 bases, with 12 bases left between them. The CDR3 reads CASSRAGIATNEKLFF. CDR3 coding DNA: TGTGCCAGCAGCCGGGCGGGGATCGCAACTAATGAAAAACTGTTTTTT.

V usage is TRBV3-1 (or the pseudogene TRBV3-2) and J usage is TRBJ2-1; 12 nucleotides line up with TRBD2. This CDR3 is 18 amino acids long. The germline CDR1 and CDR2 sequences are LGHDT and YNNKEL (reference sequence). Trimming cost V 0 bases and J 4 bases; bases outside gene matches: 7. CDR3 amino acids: CASSQERLAGALYNEQFF. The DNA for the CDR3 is TGTGCCAGCAGCCAAGAGAGACTAGCGGGGGCCCTATACAATGAGCAGTTCTTC.

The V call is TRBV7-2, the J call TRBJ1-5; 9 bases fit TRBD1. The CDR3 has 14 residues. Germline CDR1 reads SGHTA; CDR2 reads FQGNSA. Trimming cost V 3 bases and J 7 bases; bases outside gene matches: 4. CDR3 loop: CASSFDRGNQPQHF. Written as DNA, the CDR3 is TGTGCCAGCAGCTTCGACAGGGGGAACCAGCCCCAGCATTTT.

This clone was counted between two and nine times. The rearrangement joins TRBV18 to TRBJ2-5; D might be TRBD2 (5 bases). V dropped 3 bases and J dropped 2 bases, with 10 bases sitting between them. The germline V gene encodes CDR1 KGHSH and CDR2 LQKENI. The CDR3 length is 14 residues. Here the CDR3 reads CASSPRRTQETQYF. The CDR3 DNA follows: TGTGCCAGCTCACCCCGCAGGACTCAAGAGACCCAGTACTTC.

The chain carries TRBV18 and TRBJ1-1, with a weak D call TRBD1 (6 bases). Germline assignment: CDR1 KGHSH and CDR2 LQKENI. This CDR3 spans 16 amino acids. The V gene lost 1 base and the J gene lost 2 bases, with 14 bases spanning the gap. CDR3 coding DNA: TGTGCCAGCTCACCACGCCTAGTCGGGGGCAACACTGAAGCTTTCTTT. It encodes CASSPRLVGGNTEAFF.

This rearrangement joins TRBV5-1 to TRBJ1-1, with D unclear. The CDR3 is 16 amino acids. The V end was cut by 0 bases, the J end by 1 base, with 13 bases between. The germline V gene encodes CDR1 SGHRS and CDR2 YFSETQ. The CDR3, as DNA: TGCGCCAGCAGCTTGGATAGTGGACGGCCGAACACTGAAGCTTTCTTT. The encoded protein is CASSLDSGRPNTEAFF.

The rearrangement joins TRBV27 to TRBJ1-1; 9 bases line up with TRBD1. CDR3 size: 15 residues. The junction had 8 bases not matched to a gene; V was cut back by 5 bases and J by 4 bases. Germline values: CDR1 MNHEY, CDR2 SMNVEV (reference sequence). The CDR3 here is CASSPWTGEVTEAFF. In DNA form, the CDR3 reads TGTGCCAGCAGTCCGTGGACAGGGGAGGTCACTGAAGCTTTCTTT.

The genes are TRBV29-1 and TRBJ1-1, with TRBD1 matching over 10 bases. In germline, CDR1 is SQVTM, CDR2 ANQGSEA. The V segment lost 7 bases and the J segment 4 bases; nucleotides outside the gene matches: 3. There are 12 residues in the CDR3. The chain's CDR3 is CSARTGGTEAFF. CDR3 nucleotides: TGCAGCGCAAGGACAGGGGGCACTGAAGCTTTCTTT.

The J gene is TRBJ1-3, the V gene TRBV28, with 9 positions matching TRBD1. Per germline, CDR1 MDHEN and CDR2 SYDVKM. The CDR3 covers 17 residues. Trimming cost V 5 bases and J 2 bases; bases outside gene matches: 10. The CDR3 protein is CASSGAGTGLTGNTIYF. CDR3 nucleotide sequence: TGTGCCAGCAGTGGAGCCGGGACAGGGTTGACTGGAAACACCATATATTTT.

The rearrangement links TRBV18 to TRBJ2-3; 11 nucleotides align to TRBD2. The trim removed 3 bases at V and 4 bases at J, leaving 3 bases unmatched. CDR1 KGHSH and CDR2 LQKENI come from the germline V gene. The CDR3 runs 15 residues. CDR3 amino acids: CASSPTSGSSDTQYF. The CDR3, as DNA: TGTGCCAGCTCACCCACTAGCGGGAGCTCAGATACGCAGTATTTT. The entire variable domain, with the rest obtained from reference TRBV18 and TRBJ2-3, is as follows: NAGVMQNPRHLVRRRGQEARLRCSPMKGHSHVYWYRQLPEEGLKFMVYLQKENIIDESGMPKERFSAEFPKEGPSILRIQQVVRGDSAAYFCASSPTSGSSDTQYFGPGTRLTVL.

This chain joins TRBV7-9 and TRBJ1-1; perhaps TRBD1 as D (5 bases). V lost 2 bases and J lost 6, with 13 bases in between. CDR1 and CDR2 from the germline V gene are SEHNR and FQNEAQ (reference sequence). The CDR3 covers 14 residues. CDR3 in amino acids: CASSLYGHGAEAFF. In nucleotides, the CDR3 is TGTGCCAGCAGCTTATACGGACATGGGGCTGAAGCTTTCTTT.

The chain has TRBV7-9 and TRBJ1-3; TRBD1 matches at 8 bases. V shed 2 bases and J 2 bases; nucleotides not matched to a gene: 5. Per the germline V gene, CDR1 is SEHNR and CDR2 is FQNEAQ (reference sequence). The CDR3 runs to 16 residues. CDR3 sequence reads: CASSLRVTGAGNTIYF. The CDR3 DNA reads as TGTGCCAGCAGCTTAAGAGTGACAGGGGCTGGAAACACCATATATTTT.

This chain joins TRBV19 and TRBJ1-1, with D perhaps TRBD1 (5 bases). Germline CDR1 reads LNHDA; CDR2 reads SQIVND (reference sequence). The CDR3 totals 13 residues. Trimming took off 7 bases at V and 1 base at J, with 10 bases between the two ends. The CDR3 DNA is TGTGCCAGTATGGGAGGGGAGAACACTGAAGCTTTCTTT. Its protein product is CASMGGENTEAFF.

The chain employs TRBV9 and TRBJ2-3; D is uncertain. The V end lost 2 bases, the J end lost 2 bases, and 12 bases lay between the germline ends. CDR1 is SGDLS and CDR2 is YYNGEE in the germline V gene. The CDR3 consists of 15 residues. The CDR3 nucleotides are TGTGCCAGCAGCGTTGACGCCTCTGACACAGATACGCAGTATTTT. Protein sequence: CASSVDASDTDTQYF.

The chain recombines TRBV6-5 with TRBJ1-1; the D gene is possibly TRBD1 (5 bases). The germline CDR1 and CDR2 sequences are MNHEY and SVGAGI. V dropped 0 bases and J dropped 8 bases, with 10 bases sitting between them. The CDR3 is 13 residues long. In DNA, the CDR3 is TGTGCCAGCAGTTACTCTTGGGACCAAGAAGCTTTCTTT. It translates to CASSYSWDQEAFF.

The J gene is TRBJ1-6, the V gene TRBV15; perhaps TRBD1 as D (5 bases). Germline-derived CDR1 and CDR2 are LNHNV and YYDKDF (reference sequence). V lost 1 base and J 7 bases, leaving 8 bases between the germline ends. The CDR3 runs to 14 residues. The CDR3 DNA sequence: TGTGCCACCAGCAGAGGGGGCCCGAATTCACCCCTCCACTTT. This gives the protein CATSRGGPNSPLHF.

CDR3 bases: TGTGCCAGCAGCCCGCAAGGGCCGTCAGATACGCAGTATTTT. Translated, it gives CASSPQGPSDTQYF. This chain connects TRBV7-2 to TRBJ2-3; D remains unclear. Germline CDR1 and CDR2: SGHTA and FQGNSA. Between the trimmed V and J ends, which lost 5 bases and 4 bases, there was a span of 13 bases. The CDR3 covers 14 residues.

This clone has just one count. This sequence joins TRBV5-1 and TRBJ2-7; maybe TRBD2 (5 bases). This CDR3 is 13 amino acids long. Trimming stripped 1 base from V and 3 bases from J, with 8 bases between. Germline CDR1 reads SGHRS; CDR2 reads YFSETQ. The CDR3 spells CASSLFGDYEQYF. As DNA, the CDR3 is TGCGCCAGCAGCTTGTTCGGGGACTACGAGCAGTACTTC.

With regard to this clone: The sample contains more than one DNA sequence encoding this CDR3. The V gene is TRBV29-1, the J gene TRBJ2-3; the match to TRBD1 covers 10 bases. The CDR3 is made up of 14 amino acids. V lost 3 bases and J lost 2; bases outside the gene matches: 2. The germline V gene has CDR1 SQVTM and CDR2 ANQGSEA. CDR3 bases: TGCAGCGTTGAGGGACAGGGGTACACAGATACGCAGTATTTT. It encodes CSVEGQGYTDTQYF.

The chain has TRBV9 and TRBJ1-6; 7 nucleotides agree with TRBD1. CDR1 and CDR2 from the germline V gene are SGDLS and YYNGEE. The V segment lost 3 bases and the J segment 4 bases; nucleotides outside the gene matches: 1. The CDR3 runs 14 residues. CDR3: CASSARGYNSPLHF. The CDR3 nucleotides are TGTGCCAGCAGCGCCAGGGGGTATAATTCACCCCTCCACTTT.

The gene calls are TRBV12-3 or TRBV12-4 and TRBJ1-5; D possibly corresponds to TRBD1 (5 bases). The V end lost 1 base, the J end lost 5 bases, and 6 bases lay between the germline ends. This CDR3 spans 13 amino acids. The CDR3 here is CASSLEGYQPQHF. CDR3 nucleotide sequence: TGTGCCAGCAGTTTAGAGGGGTATCAGCCCCAGCATTTT.

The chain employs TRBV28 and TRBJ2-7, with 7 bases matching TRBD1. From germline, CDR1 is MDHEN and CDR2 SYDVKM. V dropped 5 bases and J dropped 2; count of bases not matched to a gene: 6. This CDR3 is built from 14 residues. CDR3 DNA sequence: TGTGCCAGCAGTGTTTCGGGACAGCCCTACGAGCAGTACTTC. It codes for CASSVSGQPYEQYF.

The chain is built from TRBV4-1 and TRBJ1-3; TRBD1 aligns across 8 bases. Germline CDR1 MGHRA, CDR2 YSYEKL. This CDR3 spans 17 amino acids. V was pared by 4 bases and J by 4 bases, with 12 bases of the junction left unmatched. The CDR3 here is CASSPGQAKMRGNTIYF. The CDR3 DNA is TGCGCCAGCAGCCCGGGACAGGCGAAAATGCGGGGAAACACCATATATTTT.